This T cell receptor beta chain came from a study of blood T cell repertoires in COVID-19. Study as a whole: Donors in the United States, Italy and Spain gave samples during acute or convalescent COVID-19. PBMCs, B-cell-depleted T cells, or T cells were the source of the cDNA or gDNA that made up the material.

Per the study methods: Estimated nucleated cell counts came from reference gene primer amplification. Profiled with immunoSEQ multiplex PCR; TCRdb holds only in-frame clones, not every one. The V and J calls and clone size come from that table; D and trimming were worked out from the DNA. The data show some 200,000 clones, less than 95% seen once. The TCR comes from a man aged 25-45 years with COVID-19, enrolled during active disease. Sequenced material: peripheral blood.

The chain's CDR3 is CATEDSPSNQPQHF. The DNA of the CDR3 is TGTGCCACAGAGGACAGTCCTAGCAATCAGCCCCAGCATTTT. The rearrangement links TRBV9 to TRBJ1-5; maybe TRBD1 (6 bases). CDR1 and CDR2 (germline): SGDLS, YYNGEE. This CDR3 contains 14 residues. Trimming pared 9 bases from V and 0 bases from J, leaving 13 bases between. The full variable domain, completed using reference TRBV9 and TRBJ1-5, is DSGVTQTPKHLITATGQRVTLRCSPRSGDLSVYWYQQSLDQGLQFLIQYYNGEERAKGNILERFSAQQFPDLHSELNLSSLELGDSALYFCATEDSPSNQPQHFGDGTRLSIL.